One TCR beta chain is described in this entry. The data are from a study of blood T cells in healthy people across ages. PCR was performed a second time for 7 to 11 cycles using a sample-barcoded 5' primer and a J-beta primer mix. The authors tagged each cDNA molecule using a template-switch adaptor with 12 random nucleotides. TCRdb passed the 5' RACE reads through MiXCR, listing each CDR3 protein once. The sample yields just over 800,000 distinct CDR3 sequences, approximately 59% seen once. The germline CDR1 and CDR2 sequences are LNHNV and YYDKDF (reference sequence). V shed 4 bases and J 5 bases; nucleotides not matched to a gene: 6. The CDR3 runs 15 residues.

This TCR was recovered from a man aged 25-45 years in good health. The sequenced material came from blood. The V and J genes are TRBV15 and TRBJ1-4, with TRBD1 matching over 8 bases. CDR3 sequence (DNA): TGTGCCACCAGCAACCGGACAGGGCCAAATGAAAAACTGTTTTTT. Its translation is CATSNRTGPNEKLFF.